This record looks at one T cell receptor (beta chain) sequence and its context. As yet, its antigen is unknown. This entry comes from a study of cytomegalovirus exposure and HLA in healthy donors. Study information: Some 200 million T cells yielded more than 95 million unique TCR beta sequences, as an earlier analysis found.

General study results and limits: Relative to equally common others, HLA-associated TCR beta chains showed greater clonal expansion in a later analysis.

PCR was performed using 60 Vbeta and 13 Jbeta primers. Profiled with immunoSEQ multiplex PCR; TCRdb holds only in-frame clones, not every one. The table records about 55,000 clones, 75% to 85% of them present only once. This CDR3 region has 13 residues. Trimming took 4 bases from V and 8 from J; bases not matched to a gene: 3. CDR1 LGHNA and CDR2 YNFKEQ come from the germline V gene. The origin of this receptor is a female donor in good health and CMV-seronegative. Sequenced input: PBMCs. J is TRBJ2-1 and V is TRBV4-2; 9 positions agree with TRBD2. The CDR3 DNA sequence: TGTGCCAGCAGCCCGCGGGGGGGCGATGAGCAGTTCTTC. Amino acid sequence: CASSPRGGDEQFF.